This TCR beta chain emerged from a study of kidney transplant recipient with SARS-CoV-2 infection. As concerns this clonotype: A much more abundant neighbour one base away suggests this may be a read error.

The CDR3 loop spans 14 amino acids. Germline CDR1 is WSHSY and CDR2 is SAAADI. Trimming removed 7 bases from V and 4 bases from J, with 14 bases in between. One entry per CDR3 protein results from TCRdb running MiXCR on the reads. The sample has roughly 250,000 distinct CDR3 sequences, more than 25% seen once; the top ten hold roughly 7%. The chain employs TRBV10-2 and TRBJ1-3; possibly TRBD1 for D (5 bases). This specimen was a blood sample, taken at baseline and between days 110 and 120 from a kidney transplant recipient. The sequence was obtained from a young adult male patient who had COVID-19 and was a kidney transplant recipient. Some T cells could come from the graft donor. DNA for the CDR3: TGCGCCAGCACCCTTGGGGGGAGCGGAAACACCATATATTTT. Translated, it gives CASTLGGSGNTIYF.